The rows below give T cell receptor beta chains drawn from one sample of a study of Graves' ophthalmopathy and Graves' hyperthyroidism. TCRdb reprocessed the multiplex PCR reads via MiXCR and lists one record per CDR3 protein. The table shows 300,000 to 400,000 distinct CDR3 sequences, with roughly 15% occurring only once. Sequences were obtained from peripheral blood. These receptors were obtained from an adult man with Graves' ophthalmopathy. Both conserved end residues are part of each CDR3. The D gene is left open where the match is weak. The size field is filled for only some rows; it gives once, few, many or a size class.

D: TRBD1
J: TRBJ2-7
size: many
V: TRBV13
DNA: TGTGCCAGCAGCAAAGACGGGACAGGGGAAGTCGAGCAGTACTTC
CDR3: CASSKDGTGEVEQYF

D: NA
J: TRBJ1-5
size: many
V: TRBV12-3/TRBV12-4
DNA: TGTGCCAGCAGCCCCCTCATCGGCGCGGGCAATCAGCCCCAGCATTTT
CDR3: CASSPLIGAGNQPQHF

D: NA
J: TRBJ1-1
size: many
V: TRBV6-1
DNA: TGTGCCAGCAGAGCCGCGGGACAAGAAGCTTTCTTT
CDR3: CASRAAGQEAFF

D: TRBD1
J: TRBJ1-5
size: many
V: TRBV20-1
DNA: TGCAGTGCTACAGGGGGGGAACAGCCCCAGCATTTT
CDR3: CSATGGEQPQHF

D: NA
J: TRBJ1-2
size: NA
V: TRBV28
DNA: TGTGCCACGTGGACAGAAAGCTATGGCTACACCTTC
CDR3: CATWTESYGYTF

D: NA
J: TRBJ1-6
size: NA
V: TRBV20-1
DNA: TGCAGTGCTAGAGATCTGGCAGTTTCCTATAATTCACCCCTCCACTTT
CDR3: CSARDLAVSYNSPLHF

D: TRBD2
J: TRBJ2-7
size: many
V: TRBV9
DNA: TGTGCCAGCAGCGTAGCAAGTCTAGCGGGTACCTACGAGCAGTACTTC
CDR3: CASSVASLAGTYEQYF

D: NA
J: TRBJ1-3
size: many
V: TRBV12-3/TRBV12-4
DNA: TGTGCCAGCAGTTTGGGGACACCTGGAAACACCATATATTTT
CDR3: CASSLGTPGNTIYF

D: TRBD1
J: TRBJ1-6
size: many
V: TRBV2
DNA: TGTGCCAGCAGCCCGGAAGGACAGGGGAATTCACCCCTCCACTTT
CDR3: CASSPEGQGNSPLHF

D: TRBD2
J: TRBJ2-7
size: NA
V: TRBV7-2
DNA: TGTGCCAGCAGCTTAGCTAGCGGGGACGCTGAGCAGTACTTC
CDR3: CASSLASGDAEQYF

D: NA
J: TRBJ2-6
size: many
V: TRBV7-3
DNA: TGTGCCAGCAGCATGACAGGACCTTACTCTGGGGCCAACGTCCTGACTTTC
CDR3: CASSMTGPYSGANVLTF

D: NA
J: TRBJ2-5
size: many
V: TRBV9
DNA: TGTGCCAGCAGCCACGGGGGAGCTAGCGATAATTCAGAGACCCAGTACTTC
CDR3: CASSHGGASDNSETQYF

D: NA
J: TRBJ2-7
size: NA
V: TRBV30
DNA: TGTGCCTGGAGTCCACCCCGGGACGGACTACGCCACGAGCAGTACTTC
CDR3: CAWSPPRDGLRHEQYF

D: NA
J: TRBJ1-6
size: many
V: TRBV5-1
DNA: TGCGCCAGCAGCCCGGACGACAGACCGGGATCACCCCTCCACTTT
CDR3: CASSPDDRPGSPLHF

D: TRBD1
J: TRBJ1-1
size: many
V: TRBV19
DNA: TGTGCCAGCAGTCGTGACAGGGCGAACACTGAAGCTTTCTTT
CDR3: CASSRDRANTEAFF

D: TRBD2
J: TRBJ2-7
size: NA
V: TRBV27
DNA: TGTGCCAGCAGTCCCGAACTAGCGGCCCCCTACGAGCAGTACTTC
CDR3: CASSPELAAPYEQYF

D: NA
J: TRBJ2-5
size: many
V: TRBV30
DNA: TGTGCCTGGAGTTTTGGATTGGCTAGCAAGGGGGAGACCCAGTACTTC
CDR3: CAWSFGLASKGETQYF

D: NA
J: TRBJ1-5
size: many
V: TRBV20-1
DNA: TGCAGTGCTTCGTCCTCGGTCGCGGATCAGCCCCAGCATTTT
CDR3: CSASSSVADQPQHF

D: NA
J: TRBJ1-1
size: many
V: TRBV7-9
DNA: TGTGCCAGCAGCTTATCAGGGAATGCCAGGGCTTTCTTT
CDR3: CASSLSGNARAFF

D: TRBD1
J: TRBJ1-1
size: many
V: TRBV14
DNA: TGTGCCAGCAGCCAAGCTTCTAGGGGGCGAGCCCTGAACACTGAAGCTTTCTTT
CDR3: CASSQASRGRALNTEAFF

D: NA
J: TRBJ1-1
size: many
V: TRBV5-1
DNA: TGCGCCAGCAGCTTGTATGGGGCCACTGAAGCTTTCTTT
CDR3: CASSLYGATEAFF

D: NA
J: TRBJ1-5
size: NA
V: TRBV27
DNA: TGTGCCAGCAGTTTTGGGACGGGCGATCAGCCCCAGCATTTT
CDR3: CASSFGTGDQPQHF

D: NA
J: TRBJ1-1
size: NA
V: TRBV7-2
DNA: TGTGCCAGCAGCCAAATAGAAGGAAACACTGAAGCTTTCTTT
CDR3: CASSQIEGNTEAFF

D: NA
J: TRBJ2-5
size: many
V: TRBV2
DNA: TGTGCCAGCAGTGAGGGATTAGCAAGGGAGACCCAGTACTTC
CDR3: CASSEGLARETQYF

D: NA
J: TRBJ2-7
size: NA
V: TRBV7-3
DNA: TGTGCCAGCAGCGACCAAGTCCACGAGCAGTACTTC
CDR3: CASSDQVHEQYF

D: NA
J: TRBJ2-2
size: many
V: TRBV7-2
DNA: TGTGCCAGCAGAGGAACCGTAGGCGGGGAGCTGTTTTTT
CDR3: CASRGTVGGELFF

D: TRBD1
J: TRBJ2-5
size: many
V: TRBV10-3
DNA: TGTGCCATCAGTGGGACAGGGAAGGGGGTCCAAGAGACCCAGTACTTC
CDR3: CAISGTGKGVQETQYF